The 5 T cell receptor beta chains presented below share a single source sample, sequenced in a study of CD8 T cells in ankylosing spondylitis. Study results and caveats: In ankylosing spondylitis blood, a motif of roughly eight highly homologous TCR beta variants appeared characteristic.

TCRdb ran MiXCR on the 5' RACE reads and lists one entry per CDR3 protein. Of about 500,000 distinct CDR3 sequences listed, approximately 5% are singletons. These receptors lack a known antigen. Sequenced sample: blood, either unsorted or a sorted T cell fraction (not recorded which). The receptor set was obtained from a male donor with ankylosing spondylitis.

Many counts were recorded for this clonotype. In DNA, the CDR3 is TGCAGTGCTAGGCAACTAGCCCTTCAGCAGTTCTTC. It yields the protein CSARQLALQQFF. This chain connects TRBV20-1 to TRBJ2-1; perhaps TRBD2 as D (6 bases). CDR1 is DFQATT, CDR2 SNEGSKA, per germline (reference sequence). The CDR3 has 12 amino acids. V dropped 3 bases and J dropped 11 bases, with 14 bases sitting between them.

This clonotype was counted many times. The CDR3 protein is CASSPPRGRDYGYTF. The CDR3 DNA is TGTGCCAGCTCACCACCTAGGGGGCGCGACTATGGCTACACCTTC. This chain links TRBV18 with TRBJ1-2; TRBD1 aligns across 7 bases. V lost 0 bases, J lost 3 bases, and 4 bases stayed unmatched. The CDR3 has 15 residues. CDR1 is KGHSH, CDR2 LQKENI, per germline. Combining the CDR3 with reference TRBV18 and TRBJ1-2 gives the whole variable domain NAGVMQNPRHLVRRRGQEARLRCSPMKGHSHVYWYRQLPEEGLKFMVYLQKENIIDESGMPKERFSAEFPKEGPSILRIQQVVRGDSAAYFCASSPPRGRDYGYTFGSGTRLTVV.

This clonotype was seen at least ten times. V is TRBV20-1 and J is TRBJ2-7; the D is unclear. CDR3 length: 11 amino acids. Trimming took 1 base from V and 3 from J, leaving 4 bases between them. CDR1 and CDR2 (germline): DFQATT, SNEGSKA (reference sequence). The CDR3 region has the DNA TGCAGTGCTAGAGCAGACTACGAGCAGTACTTC. Residues: CSARADYEQYF.

This clonotype has ten or more counts. The V call is TRBV15, the J call TRBJ1-6; 7 bases line up with TRBD1. The CDR3 is 14 residues long. Germline CDR1 is LNHNV and CDR2 is YYDKDF (reference sequence). Trimming at V came to 6 bases and at J to 6 bases, leaving 5 bases not matched to a gene. The CDR3 nucleotides read TGTGCCACCAGAACCGGGACAGCTAATTCACCCCTCCACTTT. Amino acid sequence: CATRTGTANSPLHF.

This clonotype appeared a few times. V gene TRBV12-3 or TRBV12-4 combines with J gene TRBJ2-7, with 9 bases fitting TRBD1. Trimming took 7 bases from V and 5 from J; bases not matched to a gene: 15. The length of the CDR3 is 16 residues. The CDR3 DNA reads TGTGCCAGCACCCCGGGACAGGGTTTCCCCTCGGACGAGCAGTACTTC. It yields the protein CASTPGQGFPSDEQYF.